The present T cell receptor (beta chain) was sequenced within a study of shared clonotypes between healthy human individuals. Naive CD8 cells lacked CD45RO, underwent positive selection for CCR7 and left out terminally differentiated effector memory CD45RA+ cells. V lost 0 bases and J lost 4, with 9 bases in between. Germline V gene lookup returns CDR1 LNHNV and CDR2 YYDKDF (reference sequence). The CDR3 loop spans 14 amino acids. On this clone: The antigen is undetermined.

Study conclusions and caveats: When naive CD4 clonotypes were compared across a few donors, approximately 4.9% were shared.

Generated by immunoSEQ multiplex PCR, the TCRdb table keeps only in-frame clones and is missing some. Of hundreds of thousands of clones listed, roughly 96% are singletons. This sequence joins TRBV15 and TRBJ2-5; D is unclear. Input material: naive CD8+ T cells sorted from blood. This sequence was found in a woman between 25 and 40 years old in good health. The CDR3 loop reads CATSRDLWGETQYF. The CDR3 coding sequence is TGTGCCACCAGCAGAGATCTGTGGGGAGAGACCCAGTACTTC.